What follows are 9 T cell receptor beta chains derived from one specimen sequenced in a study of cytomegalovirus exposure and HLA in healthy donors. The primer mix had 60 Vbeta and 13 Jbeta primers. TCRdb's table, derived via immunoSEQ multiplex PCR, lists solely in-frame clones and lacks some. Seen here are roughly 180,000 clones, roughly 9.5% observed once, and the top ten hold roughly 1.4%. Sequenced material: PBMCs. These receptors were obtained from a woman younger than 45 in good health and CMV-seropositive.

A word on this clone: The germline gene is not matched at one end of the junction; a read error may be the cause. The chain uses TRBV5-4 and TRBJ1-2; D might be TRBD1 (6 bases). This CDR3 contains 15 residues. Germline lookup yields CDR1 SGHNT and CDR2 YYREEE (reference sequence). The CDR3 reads CASRLGQRGNYGYTF. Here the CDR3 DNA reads TGTGCCAGCCGCTTAGGACAGCGGGGAAACTATGGCTACACCTTC.

The CDR3 nucleotides are TGTGCCAGTAGTACCATTACAGGGGGCAGAACACAGAGGGCAGATACGCAGTATTTT. Protein sequence: CASSTITGGRTQRADTQYF. The rearrangement uses TRBV19 and TRBJ2-3, with 9 bases aligning to TRBD1. Germline V gives CDR1 LNHDA, CDR2 SQIVND (reference sequence). The CDR3 runs 19 residues. Unmatched junction bases numbered 18, after V lost 4 bases and J lost 4 bases.

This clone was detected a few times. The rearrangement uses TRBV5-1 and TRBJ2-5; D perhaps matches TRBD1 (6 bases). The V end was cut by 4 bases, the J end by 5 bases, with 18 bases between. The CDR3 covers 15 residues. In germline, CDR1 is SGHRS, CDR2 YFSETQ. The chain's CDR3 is CASSVASTGPETQYF. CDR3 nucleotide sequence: TGCGCCAGCAGCGTGGCCTCAACAGGGCCCGAGACCCAGTACTTC.

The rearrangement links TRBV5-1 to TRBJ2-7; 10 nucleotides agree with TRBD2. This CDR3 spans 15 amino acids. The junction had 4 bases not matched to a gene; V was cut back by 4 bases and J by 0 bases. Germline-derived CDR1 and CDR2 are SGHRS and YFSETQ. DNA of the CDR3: TGCGCCAGCAGCCTGGGACTAGCGCACTCCTACGAGCAGTACTTC. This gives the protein CASSLGLAHSYEQYF.

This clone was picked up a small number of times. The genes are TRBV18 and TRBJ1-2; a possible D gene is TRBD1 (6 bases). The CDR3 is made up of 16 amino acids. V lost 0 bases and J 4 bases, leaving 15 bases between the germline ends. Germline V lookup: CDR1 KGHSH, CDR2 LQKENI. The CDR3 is CASSPPGGPRGYGYTF. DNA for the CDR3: TGTGCCAGCTCACCACCGGGGGGGCCCCGGGGCTATGGCTACACCTTC.

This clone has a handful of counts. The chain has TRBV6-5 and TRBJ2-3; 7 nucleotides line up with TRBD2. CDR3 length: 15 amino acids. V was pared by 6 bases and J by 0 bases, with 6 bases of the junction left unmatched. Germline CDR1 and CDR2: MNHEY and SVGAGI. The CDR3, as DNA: TGTGCCAGCAGCCCCTCTAGCGGTAGCACAGATACGCAGTATTTT. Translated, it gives CASSPSSGSTDTQYF.

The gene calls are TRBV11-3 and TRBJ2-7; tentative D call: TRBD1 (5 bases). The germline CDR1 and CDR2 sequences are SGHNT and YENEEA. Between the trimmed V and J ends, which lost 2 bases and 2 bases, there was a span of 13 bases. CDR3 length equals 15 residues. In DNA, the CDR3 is TGTGCCAGCAGCTTACTTCGCAGGGTCACCTACGAGCAGTACTTC. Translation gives CASSLLRRVTYEQYF.

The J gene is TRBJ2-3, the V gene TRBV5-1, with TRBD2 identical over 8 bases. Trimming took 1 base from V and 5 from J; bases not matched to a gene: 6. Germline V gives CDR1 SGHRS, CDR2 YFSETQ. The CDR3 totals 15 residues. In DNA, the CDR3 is TGCGCCAGCAGCTTGATGACGGGGGGGTTAGATACGCAGTATTTT. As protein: CASSLMTGGLDTQYF. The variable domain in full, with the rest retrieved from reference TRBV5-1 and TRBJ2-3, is KAGVTQTPRYLIKTRGQQVTLSCSPISGHRSVSWYQQTPGQGLQFLFEYFSETQRNKGNFPGRFSGRQFSNSRSEMNVSTLELGDSALYLCASSLMTGGLDTQYFGPGTRLTVL.

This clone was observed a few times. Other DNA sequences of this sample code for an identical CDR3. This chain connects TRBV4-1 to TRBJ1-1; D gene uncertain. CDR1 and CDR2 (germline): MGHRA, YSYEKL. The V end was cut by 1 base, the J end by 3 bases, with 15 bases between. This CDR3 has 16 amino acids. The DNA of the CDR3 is TGCGCCAGCAGCCAAGGCTCTGGGTCGCGGCACACTGAAGCTTTCTTT. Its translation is CASSQGSGSRHTEAFF.